These 13 T cell receptor beta chains came from one sample sequenced in a study of beta chain features in type 1 diabetes. Points from the study as a whole: Among all four CD4+ subsets, Type 1 diabetes patients had TCRB CDR3s that were moderately but significantly shorter.

Their specific antigens are unknown. The whole isolated RNA underwent reverse transcription, so sequencing captured expressed TCRB transcripts. The table came from immunoSEQ multiplex PCR; TCRdb's copy has only in-frame clones and leaves some out. The table includes about 230,000 clones, about a sixth detected once. What was sequenced was naive CD4+ T cells from blood. The receptor source for this set is a man aged 25 to 40 with type 1 diabetes.

This clone was picked up a small number of times. J is TRBJ2-7 and V is TRBV28; D is uncertain. Trimming took off 1 base at V and 5 bases at J, with 9 bases between the two ends. Looked up from germline, CDR1 is MDHEN and CDR2 is SYDVKM. This CDR3 region has 13 residues. The CDR3 protein is CASSLSRGHEQYF. CDR3 coding DNA: TGTGCCAGCAGTTTATCACGTGGCCACGAGCAGTACTTC. Using reference TRBV28 and TRBJ2-7 for the parts outside the CDR3, the full variable domain is DVKVTQSSRYLVKRTGEKVFLECVQDMDHENMFWYRQDPGLGLRLIYFSYDVKMKEKGDIPEGYSVSREKKERFSLILESASTNQTSMYLCASSLSRGHEQYFGPGTRLTVT.

This clone was detected only a few times. The genes are TRBV6-5 and TRBJ1-1; TRBD1 might be the D (6 bases). This CDR3 region has 13 residues. V was trimmed by 1 base and J by 7 bases, leaving 10 bases between them. Germline-derived CDR1 and CDR2 are MNHEY and SVGAGI. CDR3 sequence reads: CASSYYEGDEAFF. The CDR3 DNA reads TGTGCCAGCAGTTACTATGAGGGGGATGAAGCTTTCTTT.

The V call is TRBV5-1, the J call TRBJ2-1; 10 nucleotides align to TRBD1. CDR1 and CDR2 from the germline V gene are SGHRS and YFSETQ. The CDR3 extends over 15 amino acids. V dropped 2 bases and J dropped 8; count of bases not matched to a gene: 7. The CDR3 nucleotides are TGCGCCAGCAGCTTTCTGGGACAGGGGTTCGATGAGCAGTTCTTC. This translates into CASSFLGQGFDEQFF.

This clone was picked up a small number of times. The rearrangement joins TRBV5-1 to TRBJ2-5; unclear D gene. There are 14 residues in the CDR3. In germline, CDR1 is SGHRS, CDR2 YFSETQ. Trimming shortened V by 3 bases and J by 1 base, and 10 bases separated the two germline ends. The DNA for the CDR3 is TGCGCCAGCAGCTGGGCGCCAGGCCAAGAGACCCAGTACTTC. Translating gives CASSWAPGQETQYF.

This clone has just a few counts. The chain recombines TRBV15 with TRBJ2-1, with D perhaps TRBD1 (6 bases). V was shortened by 3 bases and J by 6 bases, with 15 bases between the two germline ends. In germline, CDR1 is LNHNV, CDR2 YYDKDF (reference sequence). CDR3 length equals 15 residues. The CDR3 bases are TGTGCCACCAGCAGCCCTGGGGGCATCATCAATGAGCAGTTCTTC. Its protein is CATSSPGGIINEQFF.

A few counts support this clone. The V and J genes are TRBV7-2 and TRBJ2-3, with D perhaps TRBD2 (6 bases). CDR1 and CDR2 from the germline V gene are SGHTA and FQGNSA. The CDR3 loop spans 16 amino acids. With 5 bases removed from V and 5 bases from J, the gap between germline ends came to 20 bases. CDR3 nucleotides: TGTGCCAGCAGCCCGATGGGACTGCAAGGCGGAGATACGCAGTATTTT. It is translated as CASSPMGLQGGDTQYF. The whole variable domain, filled in from reference TRBV7-2 and TRBJ2-3, reads GAGVSQSPSNKVTEKGKDVELRCDPISGHTALYWYRQSLGQGLEFLIYFQGNSAPDKSGLPSDRFSAERTGGSVSTLTIQRTQQEDSAVYLCASSPMGLQGGDTQYFGPGTRLTVL.

The V gene is TRBV4-3, the J gene TRBJ1-2; D is undetermined. Germline-derived CDR1 and CDR2 are LGHNA and YSLEER. The CDR3 sequence is 13 residues long. The ends were cut back, 0 bases at V and 8 bases at J, with 10 bases in the middle. DNA of the CDR3: TGCGCCAGCAGCCAAGATCTTGCCGCAGGCTACACCTTC. It is translated as CASSQDLAAGYTF.

There are a few counts of this clone. The rearrangement links TRBV29-1 to TRBJ1-1; weak D call: TRBD1 (5 bases). The CDR3 sequence is 13 residues long. The V gene's germline CDR1 is SQVTM and CDR2 ANQGSEA. V lost 5 bases and J 1 base, leaving 11 bases between the germline ends. CDR3 sequence: CSVRDQGNTEAFF. CDR3 sequence (DNA): TGCAGCGTTCGGGACCAGGGGAACACTGAAGCTTTCTTT.

The V gene is TRBV15, the J gene TRBJ2-3; possible D gene TRBD1, 5 bases. This CDR3 spans 20 amino acids. The germline V gene encodes CDR1 LNHNV and CDR2 YYDKDF (reference sequence). V lost 0 bases, J lost 0 bases, and 22 bases lay in between. CDR3 sequence (DNA): TGTGCCACCAGCAGAGATCCAATTTACAGGCGTATAACTAGCACAGATACGCAGTATTTT. Translated, it gives CATSRDPIYRRITSTDTQYF.

The V call is TRBV28, the J call TRBJ1-1, with a possible D match to TRBD1 (6 bases). Germline CDR1 reads MDHEN; CDR2 reads SYDVKM. V was cut by 5 bases and J by 6 bases, with 13 bases left in between. The CDR3 consists of 13 residues. The CDR3 DNA reads TGTGCCAGCAGTCAGGGGAGCTACGCTGAAGCTTTCTTT. Its translation: CASSQGSYAEAFF.

This clone has only one observation. The chain joins TRBV30 to TRBJ2-3; D not resolved. The V end was cut by 0 bases, the J end by 0 bases, with 13 bases between. CDR1 GTSNPN and CDR2 SVGIG come from the germline V gene (reference sequence). This CDR3 contains 16 residues. CDR3 nucleotide sequence: TGTGCCTGGAGTGTAGGGCAGCTACTAAGCACAGATACGCAGTATTTT. Translated: CAWSVGQLLSTDTQYF.

This clone showed up just once. V and J are TRBV5-6 and TRBJ2-3; D call uncertain. Trimming shortened V by 3 bases and J by 4 bases, and 6 bases separated the two germline ends. The CDR3 consists of 12 residues. Germline CDR1 is SGHDT and CDR2 is YYEEEE. The CDR3 region is CASSSSSDTQYF. The CDR3, as DNA: TGTGCCAGCAGCTCCTCGTCAGATACGCAGTATTTT.

V usage is TRBV29-1 and J usage is TRBJ1-1; 7 nucleotides agree with TRBD1. The CDR3 loop spans 12 amino acids. From germline, CDR1 is SQVTM and CDR2 ANQGSEA. V lost 4 bases, J lost 4 bases, and 3 bases stayed unmatched. Written as DNA, the CDR3 is TGCAGCGTTGTAGGGACAGTCACTGAAGCTTTCTTT. Residues: CSVVGTVTEAFF.